Below, one T cell receptor (beta chain) is given with its context. These data come from a study of blood T cell repertoires in COVID-19. In germline, CDR1 is MNHEY, CDR2 SVGAGI. The CDR3 has 15 residues. V was pared by 5 bases and J by 2 bases, with 15 bases between. Produced via immunoSEQ multiplex PCR; TCRdb's table is partial and in-frame only. The repertoire holds some 100,000 clones, around 92% seen once, with roughly 6.4% in the top ten. The chain links TRBV6-5 to TRBJ1-2, with D possibly TRBD1 on 6 matching bases. This clonotype originated in an older woman with active COVID-19. The sequencing input was peripheral blood. This CDR3 reads CASSLAGVWNYGYTF. In DNA, the CDR3 is TGTGCCAGCAGTCTGGCAGGGGTTTGGAACTATGGCTACACCTTC.